A selection of T cell receptor beta chains follows, all from one sample in a study of T cell clones after liver transplantation. TCRdb's table, derived via immunoSEQ multiplex PCR, lists solely in-frame clones and lacks some. The sample lists under 20,000 clones, 75% to 90% occurring once. Here the sequenced sample was CD8+ T cells from blood, taken about 46 months after liver transplant. Receptors were obtained from a human patient who received a liver transplant. Some T cells here may be from the graft donor. The CDR3 runs from the conserved cysteine through the conserved F or W. Each record gives: V gene, CDR3 protein.

V: TRBV2; CDR3: CASSGKGNTGELFF
V: TRBV4-3; CDR3: CASSQDLSSGRRAQYF
V: TRBV27; CDR3: CASSFIRTSGANVLTF
V: TRBV19; CDR3: CASRDREHNQPQHF
V: TRBV29-1; CDR3: CSVGYGLQETQYF
V: TRBV11-2; CDR3: CASSPETDTQYF
V: TRBV15; CDR3: CATSRDRAVAGELFF
V: TRBV27; CDR3: CASSFGPSSYNEQFF
V: TRBV4-3; CDR3: CASSQDGGLAKNIQYF
V: TRBV27; CDR3: CASSFTGANYGYTF
V: TRBV11-2; CDR3: CASSLVSDTQYF
V: TRBV5-1; CDR3: CASSLGEDRADFSGNTIYF
V: TRBV21-1; CDR3: CASSARTSGDYNEQFF
V: TRBV9; CDR3: CASSGIPRDRGSETEAFF
V: TRBV30; CDR3: CAWSGGSSYNEQFF
V: TRBV4-3; CDR3: CASSQDGQGPYNEQFF
V: TRBV7-8; CDR3: CASSFGTGAFFSTGELFF
V: TRBV19; CDR3: CASSRGLGLAGELFF
V: TRBV6-1; CDR3: CASRTQVAGVNEQYF
V: TRBV21-1; CDR3: CASRYSLATTIRTEAFF
V: TRBV7-9; CDR3: CASRLDRERAFF
V: TRBV6-1; CDR3: CSLAGGPFEQFF
V: TRBV19; CDR3: CASSDAGLSNEQFF
V: TRBV27; CDR3: CASSLSLDNYGYTF
V: TRBV4-1; CDR3: CASSHTSLWYGELFF
V: TRBV2; CDR3: CASRGAERGQETQYF
V: TRBV11-2; CDR3: CASSLLGELFF
V: TRBV28; CDR3: CASSSPGQGDEKLFF
V: TRBV13; CDR3: CASSLGWGEDNEQFF
V: TRBV27; CDR3: CASSSFGYLYNEQFF
V: TRBV19; CDR3: CASSMGGLATEAFF
V: TRBV19; CDR3: CASWSLGGQPQHF
V: TRBV6-9; CDR3: CASSYSSTYEQYF
V: TRBV7-9; CDR3: CASSLWTGTFYEQYF
V: TRBV27; CDR3: CASSLWGDDTEAFF
V: TRBV15; CDR3: CATSRDVSRGQPQHF
V: TRBV14; CDR3: CASSQDRTPSYNEQFF
V: TRBV28; CDR3: CASSPLRGTRSYNEQFF
V: TRBV7-9; CDR3: CASSLGGTGELFF
V: TRBV6-1; CDR3: CASSEAWYTEAFF
V: TRBV9; CDR3: CASSVVMNTEAFF
V: TRBV6-5; CDR3: CASSPQREAYNEQFF
V: TRBV28; CDR3: CASSGSGDTGELFF
V: TRBV27; CDR3: CASSSSQGEQGNTIYF
V: TRBV9; CDR3: CASSVGIRAHEQYF
V: TRBV27; CDR3: CASSFAGRPNNNEQFF
V: TRBV27; CDR3: CASSLSLGTFTYEQYF
V: TRBV19; CDR3: CASSSDRFHEQYF
V: TRBV27; CDR3: CASSPLRRGRIEQYF
V: TRBV19; CDR3: CASSIDGFSYEQYF
V: TRBV28; CDR3: CASSFLGLAERAEYYEQYF
V: TRBV28; CDR3: CASSLEQGALIPNNQPQHF
V: TRBV28; CDR3: CASSPTQPQETQYF
V: TRBV27; CDR3: CASSLTGPQPQHF
V: TRBV19; CDR3: CASSPGDGLVYGYTF
V: TRBV19; CDR3: CASSIYSAYSSSDSYEQYF
V: TRBV4-1; CDR3: CASSLEGQPQHF
V: TRBV10-2; CDR3: CASVGQLNTEAFF
V: TRBV5-4; CDR3: CASSPFDSNLKAFF